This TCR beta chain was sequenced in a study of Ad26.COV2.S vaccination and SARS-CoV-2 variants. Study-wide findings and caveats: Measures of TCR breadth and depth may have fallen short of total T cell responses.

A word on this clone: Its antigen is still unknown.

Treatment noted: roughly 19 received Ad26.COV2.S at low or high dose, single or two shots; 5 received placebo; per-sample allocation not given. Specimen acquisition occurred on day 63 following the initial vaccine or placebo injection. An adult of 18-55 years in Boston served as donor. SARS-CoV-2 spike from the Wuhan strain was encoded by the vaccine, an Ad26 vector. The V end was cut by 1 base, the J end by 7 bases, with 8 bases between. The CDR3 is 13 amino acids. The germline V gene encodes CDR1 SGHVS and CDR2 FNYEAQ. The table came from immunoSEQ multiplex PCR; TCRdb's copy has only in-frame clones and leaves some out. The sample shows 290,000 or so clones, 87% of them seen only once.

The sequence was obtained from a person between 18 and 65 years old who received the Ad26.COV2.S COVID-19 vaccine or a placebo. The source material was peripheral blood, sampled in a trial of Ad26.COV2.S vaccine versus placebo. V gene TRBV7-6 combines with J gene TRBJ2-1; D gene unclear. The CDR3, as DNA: TGTGCCAGCAGCTTAGGTTGGTTAAATGAGCAGTTCTTC. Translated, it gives CASSLGWLNEQFF. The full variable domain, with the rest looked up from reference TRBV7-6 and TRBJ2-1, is GAGVSQSPRYKVTKRGQDVALRCDPISGHVSLYWYRQALGQGPEFLTYFNYEAQQDKSGLPNDRFSAERPEGSISTLTIQRTEQRDSAMYRCASSLGWLNEQFFGPGTRLTVL.